Included here is one T cell receptor (beta chain) sequence, with context. The antigen remains unidentified. The source of the sample is a study of vaccination effects on CD4 cells after COVID-19. The table came from immunoSEQ multiplex PCR; TCRdb's copy has only in-frame clones and leaves some out. Of 35,000 to 50,000 clones listed, around 67% are singletons. ViraFEST used viral peptide pools to expand antigen-specific CD4+ T cells before sequencing. Having been cultured for roughly 9 days, the cells underwent CD4+ T cell isolation. Nobody among the vaccine recipients had prior SARS-CoV-2 infection (nucleocapsid antibodies were negative). IL-2 medium was substituted for half the medium on days 3 and 7. Germline V CDR1 and CDR2: SGHTA, FQGNSA. The V end was cut by 2 bases, the J end by 6 bases, with 14 bases between. CDR3 length: 15 residues.

The V call is TRBV7-2, the J call TRBJ2-1; TRBD2 might be the D (7 bases). The clonotype comes from a human donor who received a COVID-19 vaccine. The specimen comprised CD4+ T cells from PBMCs cultured with HCoV-OC43 spike peptides, sampled before COVID-19 vaccination. Subset defined: HCoV-OC43 spike overlapping peptide pool stimulation. In DNA, the CDR3 is TGTGCCAGCAGCTTAAAGGGGGGGGCCCCCAATGAGCAGTTCTTC. Translating gives CASSLKGGAPNEQFF.